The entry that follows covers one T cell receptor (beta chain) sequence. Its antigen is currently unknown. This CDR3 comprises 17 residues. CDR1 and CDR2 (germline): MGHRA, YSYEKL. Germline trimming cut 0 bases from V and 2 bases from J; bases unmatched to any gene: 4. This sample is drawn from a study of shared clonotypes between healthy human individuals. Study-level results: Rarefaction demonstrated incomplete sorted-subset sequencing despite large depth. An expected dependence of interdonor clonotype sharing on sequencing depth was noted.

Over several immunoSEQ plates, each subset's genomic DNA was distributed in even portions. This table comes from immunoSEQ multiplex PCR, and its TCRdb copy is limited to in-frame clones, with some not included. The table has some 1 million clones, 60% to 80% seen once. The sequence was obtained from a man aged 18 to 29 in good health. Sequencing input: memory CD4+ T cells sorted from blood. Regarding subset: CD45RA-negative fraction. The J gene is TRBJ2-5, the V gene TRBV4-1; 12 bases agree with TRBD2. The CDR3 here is CASSQDPSGGAQETQYF. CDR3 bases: TGCGCCAGCAGCCAAGATCCTAGCGGGGGGGCACAAGAGACCCAGTACTTC.